This TCR beta chain is from a study of blood T cell repertoires in COVID-19. Participants reported their clinical history, and cohort assignment relied on those reports. Recovered Cohort 3 donors showed two negative PCRs, clearance, or symptom resolution. In the authors' workflow: Reference gene primer amplification gave nucleated cell count estimates. Here immunoSEQ multiplex PCR was the method, and the copy in TCRdb shows in-frame clones only, minus some. Clone size and the V and J calls come from that table; the DNA yielded D and trimming. This sample has 250,000 to 350,000 clones; around 88% occur once, and the top ten carry about 5.7%. V lost 4 bases to trimming and J lost 1 base, with 10 bases between them. The CDR3 covers 14 residues. Germline V gene data show CDR1 as KGHSH and CDR2 as LQKENI.

The chain joins TRBV18 to TRBJ2-5; no clear D gene. The receptor comes from a woman aged 40 to 50 who had recovered from COVID-19. The source material was PBMCs or T cells enriched from blood (not recorded which). CDR3 in DNA: TGTGCCAGCTCACAGAGTCTAAGCCAAGAGACCCAGTACTTC. This gives the protein CASSQSLSQETQYF.